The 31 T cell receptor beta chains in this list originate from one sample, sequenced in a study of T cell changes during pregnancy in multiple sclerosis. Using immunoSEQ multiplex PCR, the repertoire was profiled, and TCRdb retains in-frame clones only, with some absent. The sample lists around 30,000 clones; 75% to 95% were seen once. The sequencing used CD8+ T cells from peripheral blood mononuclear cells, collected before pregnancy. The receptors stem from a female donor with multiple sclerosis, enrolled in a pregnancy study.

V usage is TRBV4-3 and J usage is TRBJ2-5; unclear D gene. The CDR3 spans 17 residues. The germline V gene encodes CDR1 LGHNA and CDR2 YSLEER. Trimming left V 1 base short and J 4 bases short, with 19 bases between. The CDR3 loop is CASSQASGSAKGETQYF. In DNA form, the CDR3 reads TGCGCCAGCAGCCAAGCCTCAGGATCCGCAAAAGGAGAGACCCAGTACTTC.

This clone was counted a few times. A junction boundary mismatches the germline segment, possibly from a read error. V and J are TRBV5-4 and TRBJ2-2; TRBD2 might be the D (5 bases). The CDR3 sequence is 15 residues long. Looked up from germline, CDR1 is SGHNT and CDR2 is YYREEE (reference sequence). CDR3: CASSQYEGSTGELFF. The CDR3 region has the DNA TGCGCCAGCAGCCAATATGAGGGAAGCACCGGGGAGCTGTTTTTT.

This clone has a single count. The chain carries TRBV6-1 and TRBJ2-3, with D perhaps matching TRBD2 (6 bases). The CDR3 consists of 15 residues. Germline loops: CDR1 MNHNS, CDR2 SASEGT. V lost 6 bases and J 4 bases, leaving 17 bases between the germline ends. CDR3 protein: CASRTPEGAADTQYF. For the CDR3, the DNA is TGTGCCAGCAGAACCCCGGAGGGCGCGGCAGATACGCAGTATTTT.

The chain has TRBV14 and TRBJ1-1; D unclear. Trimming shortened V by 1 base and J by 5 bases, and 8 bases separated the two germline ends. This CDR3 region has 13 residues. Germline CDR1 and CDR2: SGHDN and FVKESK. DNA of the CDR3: TGTGCCAGCAGCCAAGCGGTTAATACTGAAGCTTTCTTT. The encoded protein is CASSQAVNTEAFF. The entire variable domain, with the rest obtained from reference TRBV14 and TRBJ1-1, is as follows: EAGVTQFPSHSVIEKGQTVTLRCDPISGHDNLYWYRRVMGKEIKFLLHFVKESKQDESGMPNNRFLAERTGGTYSTLKVQPAELEDSGVYFCASSQAVNTEAFFGQGTRLTVV.

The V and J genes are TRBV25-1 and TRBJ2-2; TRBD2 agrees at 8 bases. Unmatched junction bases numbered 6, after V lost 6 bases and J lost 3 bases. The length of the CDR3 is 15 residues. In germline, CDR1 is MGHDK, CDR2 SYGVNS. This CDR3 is CASSALLADTGELFF. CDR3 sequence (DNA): TGTGCCAGCAGCGCGTTACTAGCGGACACCGGGGAGCTGTTTTTT.

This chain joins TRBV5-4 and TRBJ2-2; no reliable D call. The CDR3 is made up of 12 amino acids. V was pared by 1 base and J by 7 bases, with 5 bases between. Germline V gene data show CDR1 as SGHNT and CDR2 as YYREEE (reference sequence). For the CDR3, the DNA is TGTGCCAGCAGCTTGAGCCTCGGGGAGCTGTTTTTT. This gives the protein CASSLSLGELFF.

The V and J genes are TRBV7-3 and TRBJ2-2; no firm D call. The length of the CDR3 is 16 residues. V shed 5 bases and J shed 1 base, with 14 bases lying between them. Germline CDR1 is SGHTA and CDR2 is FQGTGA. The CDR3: CASSRSESVNTGELFF. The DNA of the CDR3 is TGTGCCAGCAGCCGTTCAGAATCTGTGAACACCGGGGAGCTGTTTTTT.

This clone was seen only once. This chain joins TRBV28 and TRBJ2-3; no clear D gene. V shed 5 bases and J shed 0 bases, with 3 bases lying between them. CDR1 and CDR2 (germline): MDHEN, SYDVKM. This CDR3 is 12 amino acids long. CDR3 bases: TGTGCCAGCAGTCCAAGCACAGATACGCAGTATTTT. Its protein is CASSPSTDTQYF.

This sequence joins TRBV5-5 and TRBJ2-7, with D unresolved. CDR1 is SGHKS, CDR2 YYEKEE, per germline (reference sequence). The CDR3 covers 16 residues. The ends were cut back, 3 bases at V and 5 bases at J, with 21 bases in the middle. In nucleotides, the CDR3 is TGTGCCAGCAGCTCCCATCCGGCAGGCATTACCGACGAGCAGTACTTC. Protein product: CASSSHPAGITDEQYF.

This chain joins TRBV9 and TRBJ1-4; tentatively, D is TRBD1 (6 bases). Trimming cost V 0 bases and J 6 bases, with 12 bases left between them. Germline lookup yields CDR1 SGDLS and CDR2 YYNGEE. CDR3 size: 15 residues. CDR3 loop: CASSVEGGGDEKLFF. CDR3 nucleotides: TGTGCCAGCAGCGTAGAAGGGGGAGGGGATGAAAAACTGTTTTTT.

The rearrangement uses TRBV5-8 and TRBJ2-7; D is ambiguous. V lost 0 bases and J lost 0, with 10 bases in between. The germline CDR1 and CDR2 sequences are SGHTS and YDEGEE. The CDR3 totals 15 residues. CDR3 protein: CASSLGLARSYEQYF. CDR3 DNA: TGTGCCAGCAGCTTGGGGTTAGCCCGCTCCTACGAGCAGTACTTC.

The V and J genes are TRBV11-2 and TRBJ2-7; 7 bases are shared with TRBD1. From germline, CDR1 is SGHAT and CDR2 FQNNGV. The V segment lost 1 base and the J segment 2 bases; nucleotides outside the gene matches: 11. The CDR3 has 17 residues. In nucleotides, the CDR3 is TGTGCCAGCAGCTTAGCCACCTTGACAGGGAATACCTACGAGCAGTACTTC. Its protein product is CASSLATLTGNTYEQYF.

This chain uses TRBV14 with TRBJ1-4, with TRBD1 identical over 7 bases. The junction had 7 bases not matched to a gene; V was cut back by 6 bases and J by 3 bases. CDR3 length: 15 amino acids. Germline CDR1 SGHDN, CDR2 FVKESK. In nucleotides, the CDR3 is TGTGCCAGCAGGAGCTCCGGGACAGCTAATGAAAAACTGTTTTTT. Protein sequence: CASRSSGTANEKLFF. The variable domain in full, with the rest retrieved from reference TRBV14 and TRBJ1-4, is EAGVTQFPSHSVIEKGQTVTLRCDPISGHDNLYWYRRVMGKEIKFLLHFVKESKQDESGMPNNRFLAERTGGTYSTLKVQPAELEDSGVYFCASRSSGTANEKLFFGSGTQLSVL.

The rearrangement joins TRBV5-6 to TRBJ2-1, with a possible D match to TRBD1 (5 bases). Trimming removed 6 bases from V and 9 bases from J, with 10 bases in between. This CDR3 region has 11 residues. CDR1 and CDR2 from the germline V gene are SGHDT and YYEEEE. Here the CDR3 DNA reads TGTGCCAGCAACTCAGGGTTTGAGCAGTTCTTC. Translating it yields CASNSGFEQFF.

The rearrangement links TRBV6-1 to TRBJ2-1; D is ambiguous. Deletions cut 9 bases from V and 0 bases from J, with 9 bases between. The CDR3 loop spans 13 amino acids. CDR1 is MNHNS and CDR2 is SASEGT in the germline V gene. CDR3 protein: CASGLTSYNEQFF. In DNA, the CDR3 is TGTGCCAGTGGGCTAACCTCCTACAATGAGCAGTTCTTC.

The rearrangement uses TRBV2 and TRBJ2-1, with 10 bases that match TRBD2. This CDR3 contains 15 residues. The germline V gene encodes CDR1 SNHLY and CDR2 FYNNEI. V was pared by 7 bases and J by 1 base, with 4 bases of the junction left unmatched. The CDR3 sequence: CASKLAGDSYNEQFF. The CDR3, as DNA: TGTGCCAGCAAGCTAGCGGGGGATTCCTACAATGAGCAGTTCTTC.

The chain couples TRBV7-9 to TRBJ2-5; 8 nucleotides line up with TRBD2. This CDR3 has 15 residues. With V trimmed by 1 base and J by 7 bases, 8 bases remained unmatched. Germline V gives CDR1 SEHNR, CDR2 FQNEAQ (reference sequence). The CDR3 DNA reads TGTGCCAGCAGCTTAGTACGGGAGGGCCTAAGGACCCAGTACTTC. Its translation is CASSLVREGLRTQYF. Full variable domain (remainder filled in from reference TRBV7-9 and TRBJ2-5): DTGVSQNPRHKITKRGQNVTFRCDPISEHNRLYWYRQTLGQGPEFLTYFQNEAQLEKSRLLSDRFSAERPKGSFSTLEIQRTEQGDSAMYLCASSLVREGLRTQYFGPGTRLLVL.

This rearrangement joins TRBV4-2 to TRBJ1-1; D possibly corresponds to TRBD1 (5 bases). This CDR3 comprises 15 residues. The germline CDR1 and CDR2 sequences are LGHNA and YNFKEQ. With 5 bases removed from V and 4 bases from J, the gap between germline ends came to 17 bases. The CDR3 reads CASSLGVGLSTEAFF. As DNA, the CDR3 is TGTGCCAGCAGCTTAGGGGTCGGATTGAGCACTGAAGCTTTCTTT.

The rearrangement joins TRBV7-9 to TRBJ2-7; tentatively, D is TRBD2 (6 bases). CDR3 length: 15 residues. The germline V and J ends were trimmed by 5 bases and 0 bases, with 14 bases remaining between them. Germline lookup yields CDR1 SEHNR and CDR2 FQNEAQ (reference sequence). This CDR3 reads CASSQEEGSSYEQYF. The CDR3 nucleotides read TGTGCCAGCAGCCAAGAGGAGGGGAGCTCCTACGAGCAGTACTTC.

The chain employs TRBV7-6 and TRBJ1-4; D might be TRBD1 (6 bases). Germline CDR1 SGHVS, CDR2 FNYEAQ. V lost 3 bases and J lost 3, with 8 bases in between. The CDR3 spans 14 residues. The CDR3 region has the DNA TGTGCCAGCAGCTTGAGACAGGCTAATGAAAAACTGTTTTTT. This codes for CASSLRQANEKLFF.

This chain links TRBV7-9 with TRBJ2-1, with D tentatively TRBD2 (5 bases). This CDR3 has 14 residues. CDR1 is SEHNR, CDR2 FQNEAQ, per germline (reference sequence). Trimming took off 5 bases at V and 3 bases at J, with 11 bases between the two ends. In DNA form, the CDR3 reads TGTGCCAGCAGCCTTCTGGAGGACTACAATGAGCAGTTCTTC. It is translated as CASSLLEDYNEQFF. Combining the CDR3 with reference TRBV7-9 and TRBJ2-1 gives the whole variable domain DTGVSQNPRHKITKRGQNVTFRCDPISEHNRLYWYRQTLGQGPEFLTYFQNEAQLEKSRLLSDRFSAERPKGSFSTLEIQRTEQGDSAMYLCASSLLEDYNEQFFGPGTRLTVL.

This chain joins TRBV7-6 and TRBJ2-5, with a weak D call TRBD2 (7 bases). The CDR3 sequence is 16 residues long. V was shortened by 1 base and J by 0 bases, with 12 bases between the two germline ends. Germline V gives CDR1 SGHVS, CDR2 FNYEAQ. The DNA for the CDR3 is TGTGCCAGCAGCTTAGTAGGGGGGGCGTACCAAGAGACCCAGTACTTC. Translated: CASSLVGGAYQETQYF.

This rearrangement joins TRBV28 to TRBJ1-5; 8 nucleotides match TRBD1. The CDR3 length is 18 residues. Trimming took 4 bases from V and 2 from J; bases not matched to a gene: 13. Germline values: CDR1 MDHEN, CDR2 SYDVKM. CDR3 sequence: CASSSQVVDREGNQPQHF. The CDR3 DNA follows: TGTGCCAGCAGTTCACAAGTCGTGGACAGGGAAGGCAATCAGCCCCAGCATTTT.

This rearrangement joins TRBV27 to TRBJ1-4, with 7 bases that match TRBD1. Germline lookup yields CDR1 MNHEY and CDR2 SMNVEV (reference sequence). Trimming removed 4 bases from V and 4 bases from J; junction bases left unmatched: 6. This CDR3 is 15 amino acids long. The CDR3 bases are TGTGCCAGCAGTTCTGACAGGGCTTATAATGAAAAACTGTTTTTT. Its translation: CASSSDRAYNEKLFF.

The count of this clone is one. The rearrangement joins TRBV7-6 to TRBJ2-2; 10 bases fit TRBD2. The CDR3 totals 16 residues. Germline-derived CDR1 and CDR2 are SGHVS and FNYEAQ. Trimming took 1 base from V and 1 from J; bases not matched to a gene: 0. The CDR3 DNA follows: TGTGCCAGCAGCTTAGGGACTAGCGGGAACACCGGGGAGCTGTTTTTT. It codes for CASSLGTSGNTGELFF. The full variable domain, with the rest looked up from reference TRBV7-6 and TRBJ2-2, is GAGVSQSPRYKVTKRGQDVALRCDPISGHVSLYWYRQALGQGPEFLTYFNYEAQQDKSGLPNDRFSAERPEGSISTLTIQRTEQRDSAMYRCASSLGTSGNTGELFFGEGSRLTVL.

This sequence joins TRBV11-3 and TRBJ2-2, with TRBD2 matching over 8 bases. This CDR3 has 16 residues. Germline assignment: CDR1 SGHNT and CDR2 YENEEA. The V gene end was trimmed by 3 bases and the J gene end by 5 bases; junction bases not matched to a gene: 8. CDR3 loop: CASSFSAGGYTGELFF. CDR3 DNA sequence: TGTGCCAGCAGCTTTTCTGCGGGAGGTTATACCGGGGAGCTGTTTTTT.

The CDR3 coding sequence is TGTGCCAGCAGTACCAGGACAGGGCGCGTAGAGACCCAGTACTTC. This encodes CASSTRTGRVETQYF. The chain carries TRBV27 and TRBJ2-5; 8 positions agree with TRBD1. V lost 5 bases and J lost 4; bases outside the gene matches: 9. CDR1 MNHEY and CDR2 SMNVEV come from the germline V gene (reference sequence). The CDR3 spans 15 residues.

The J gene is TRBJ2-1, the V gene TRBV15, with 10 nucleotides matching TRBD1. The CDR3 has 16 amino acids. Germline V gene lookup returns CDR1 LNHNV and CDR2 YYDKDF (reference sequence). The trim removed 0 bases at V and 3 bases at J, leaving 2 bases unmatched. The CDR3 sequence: CATSRDRDRGYNEQFF. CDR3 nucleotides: TGTGCCACCAGCAGAGACCGGGACAGGGGCTACAATGAGCAGTTCTTC.

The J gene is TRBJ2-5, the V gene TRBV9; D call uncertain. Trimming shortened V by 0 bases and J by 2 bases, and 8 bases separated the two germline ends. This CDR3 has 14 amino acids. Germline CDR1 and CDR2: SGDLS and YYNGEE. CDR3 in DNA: TGTGCCAGCAGCGTAGCTCGGTGGCAAGAGACCCAGTACTTC. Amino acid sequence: CASSVARWQETQYF.

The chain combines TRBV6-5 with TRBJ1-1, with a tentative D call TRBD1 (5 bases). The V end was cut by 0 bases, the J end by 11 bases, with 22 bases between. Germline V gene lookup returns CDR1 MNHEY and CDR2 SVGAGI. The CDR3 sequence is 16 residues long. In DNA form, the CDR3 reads TGTGCCAGCAGTTACTCGCGGAACCGGGACTATAGATCCGCTTTCTTT. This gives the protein CASSYSRNRDYRSAFF.

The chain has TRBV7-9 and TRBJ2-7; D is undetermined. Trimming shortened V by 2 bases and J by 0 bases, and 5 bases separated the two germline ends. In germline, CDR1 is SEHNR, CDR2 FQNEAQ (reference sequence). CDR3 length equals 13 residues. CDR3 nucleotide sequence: TGTGCCAGCAGCTTACTCCCCTCCTACGAGCAGTACTTC. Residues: CASSLLPSYEQYF.